This paragraph covers one T cell receptor (beta chain) sequence. Antigen specificity is unknown. The CDR3 totals 15 residues. CDR1 is GTSNPN and CDR2 is SVGIG in the germline V gene (reference sequence). The ends lost 4 bases at V and 10 bases at J; junction bases unmatched: 12. These data originate in a study of chemoradiotherapy in HPV16-positive cancers. Whole-study results and caveats: Only a couple of HPV16-positive patients supplied the functional HPV-specificity definition.

Measured with immunoSEQ multiplex PCR; TCRdb has only the in-frame clones, and not every one. The profile shows 50,000 to 55,000 clones, about 88% of them singletons. The rearrangement joins TRBV30 to TRBJ2-4; 11 nucleotides match TRBD2. The sequence came from a human donor with HPV-associated anogenital cancer. Material: blood, obtained from a patient who underwent chemoradiotherapy. As DNA, the CDR3 is TGTGCCTGGACCGTAGGGCTAGCGGGAGGAAATATTCAGTACTTC. This codes for CAWTVGLAGGNIQYF.